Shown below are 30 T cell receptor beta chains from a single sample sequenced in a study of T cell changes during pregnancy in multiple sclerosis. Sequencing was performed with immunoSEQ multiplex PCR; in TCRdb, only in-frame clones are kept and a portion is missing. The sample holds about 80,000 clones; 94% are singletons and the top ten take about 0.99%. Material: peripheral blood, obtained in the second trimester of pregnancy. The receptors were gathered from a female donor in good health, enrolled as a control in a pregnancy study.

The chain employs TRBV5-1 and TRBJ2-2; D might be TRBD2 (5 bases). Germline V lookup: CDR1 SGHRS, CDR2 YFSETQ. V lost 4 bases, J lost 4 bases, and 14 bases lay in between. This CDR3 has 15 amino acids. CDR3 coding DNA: TGCGCCAGCAGCGCGGCGCGGGCAAGCACCGGGGAGCTGTTTTTT. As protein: CASSAARASTGELFF.

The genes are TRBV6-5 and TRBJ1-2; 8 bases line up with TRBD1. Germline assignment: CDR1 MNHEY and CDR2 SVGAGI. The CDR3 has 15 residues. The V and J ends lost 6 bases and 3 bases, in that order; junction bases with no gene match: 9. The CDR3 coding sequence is TGTGCCAGCAGACCCCTAGGACAGGGCGACTATGGCTACACCTTC. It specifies CASRPLGQGDYGYTF.

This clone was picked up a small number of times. The CDR3 DNA sequence: TGTGCCAGCAGTTCCCAGACGACAGGGTTCCCTGAAGCTTTCTTT. It yields the protein CASSSQTTGFPEAFF. J is TRBJ1-1 and V is TRBV27, with 7 bases lining up with TRBD1. The germline gives CDR1 MNHEY, CDR2 SMNVEV (reference sequence). The CDR3 is made up of 15 amino acids. V shed 4 bases and J 6 bases; nucleotides not matched to a gene: 11.

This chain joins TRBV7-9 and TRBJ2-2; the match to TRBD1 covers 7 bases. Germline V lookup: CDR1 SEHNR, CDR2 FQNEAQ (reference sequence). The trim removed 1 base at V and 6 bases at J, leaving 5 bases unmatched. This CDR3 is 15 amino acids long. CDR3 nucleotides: TGTGCCAGCAGCTTAGTGACAGGGCTTGCCGGGGAGCTGTTTTTT. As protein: CASSLVTGLAGELFF.

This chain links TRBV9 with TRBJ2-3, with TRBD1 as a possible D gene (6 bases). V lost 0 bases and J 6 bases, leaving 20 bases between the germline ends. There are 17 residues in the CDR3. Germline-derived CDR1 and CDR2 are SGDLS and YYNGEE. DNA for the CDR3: TGTGCCAGCAGCGTAGAGAGATGGGGGCGCGCACCCGATACGCAGTATTTT. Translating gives CASSVERWGRAPDTQYF.

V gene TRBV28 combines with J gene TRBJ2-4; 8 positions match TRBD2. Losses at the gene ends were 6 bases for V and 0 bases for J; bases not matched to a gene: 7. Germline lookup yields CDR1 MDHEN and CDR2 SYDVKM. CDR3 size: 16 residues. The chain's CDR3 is CASRSGRLLAKNIQYF. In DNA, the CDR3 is TGTGCCAGCAGAAGCGGGAGATTACTAGCCAAAAACATTCAGTACTTC.

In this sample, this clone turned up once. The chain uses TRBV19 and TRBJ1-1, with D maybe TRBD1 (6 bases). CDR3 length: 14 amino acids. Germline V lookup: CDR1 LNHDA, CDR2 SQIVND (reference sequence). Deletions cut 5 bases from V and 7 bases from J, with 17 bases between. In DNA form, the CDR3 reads TGTGCCAGTAGTGCTGACAGGCCGGCGGGTGAAGCTTTCTTT. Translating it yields CASSADRPAGEAFF.

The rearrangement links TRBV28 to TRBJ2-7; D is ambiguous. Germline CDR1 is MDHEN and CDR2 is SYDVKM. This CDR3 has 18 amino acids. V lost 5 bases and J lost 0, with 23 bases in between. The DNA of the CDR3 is TGTGCCAGCAGTCAGGAAACCCGCCCCCATTTGAGCTCCTACGAGCAGTACTTC. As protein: CASSQETRPHLSSYEQYF.

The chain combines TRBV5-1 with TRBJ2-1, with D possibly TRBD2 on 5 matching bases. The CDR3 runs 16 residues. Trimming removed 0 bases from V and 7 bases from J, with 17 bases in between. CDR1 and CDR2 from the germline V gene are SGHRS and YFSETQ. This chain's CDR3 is CASSLAVREKGNEQFF. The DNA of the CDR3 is TGCGCCAGCAGCTTGGCCGTTAGGGAGAAAGGGAATGAGCAGTTCTTC.

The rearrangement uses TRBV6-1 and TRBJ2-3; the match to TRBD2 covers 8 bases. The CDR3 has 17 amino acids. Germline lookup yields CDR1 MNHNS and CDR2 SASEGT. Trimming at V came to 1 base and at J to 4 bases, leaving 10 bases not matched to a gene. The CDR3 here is CASSEGSSGIRSDTQYF. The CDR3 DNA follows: TGTGCCAGCAGTGAAGGAAGTAGCGGGATCCGTTCAGATACGCAGTATTTT.

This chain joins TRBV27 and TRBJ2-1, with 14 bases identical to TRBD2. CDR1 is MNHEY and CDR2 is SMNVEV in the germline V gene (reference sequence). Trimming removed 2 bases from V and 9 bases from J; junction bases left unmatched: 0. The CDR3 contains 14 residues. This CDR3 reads CASSLGLAGGEQFF. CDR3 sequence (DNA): TGTGCCAGCAGTTTAGGACTAGCGGGAGGTGAGCAGTTCTTC.

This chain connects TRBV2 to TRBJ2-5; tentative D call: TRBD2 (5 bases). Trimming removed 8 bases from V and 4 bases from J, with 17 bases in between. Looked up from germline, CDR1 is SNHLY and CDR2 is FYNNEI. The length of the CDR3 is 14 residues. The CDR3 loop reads CASSPTRVGETQYF. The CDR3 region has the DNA TGTGCCAGCTCCCCTACGCGGGTCGGAGAGACCCAGTACTTC.

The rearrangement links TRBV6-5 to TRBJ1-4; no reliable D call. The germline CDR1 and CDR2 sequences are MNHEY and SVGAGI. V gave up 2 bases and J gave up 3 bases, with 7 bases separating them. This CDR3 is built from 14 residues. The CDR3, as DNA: TGTGCCAGCAGTTACGCAGCGGCTAATGAAAAACTGTTTTTT. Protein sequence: CASSYAAANEKLFF.

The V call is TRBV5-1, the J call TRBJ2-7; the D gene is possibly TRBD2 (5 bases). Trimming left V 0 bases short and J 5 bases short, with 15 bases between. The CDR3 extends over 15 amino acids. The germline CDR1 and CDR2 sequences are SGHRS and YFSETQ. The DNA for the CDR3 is TGCGCCAGCAGCTTGGCGGGGTCCTTTGGCCACGAGCAGTACTTC. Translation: CASSLAGSFGHEQYF.

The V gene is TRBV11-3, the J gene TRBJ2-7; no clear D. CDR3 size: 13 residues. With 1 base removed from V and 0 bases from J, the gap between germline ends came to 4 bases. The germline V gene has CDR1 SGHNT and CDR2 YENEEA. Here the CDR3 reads CASSLASSYEQYF. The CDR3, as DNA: TGTGCCAGCAGCTTAGCGAGCTCCTACGAGCAGTACTTC.

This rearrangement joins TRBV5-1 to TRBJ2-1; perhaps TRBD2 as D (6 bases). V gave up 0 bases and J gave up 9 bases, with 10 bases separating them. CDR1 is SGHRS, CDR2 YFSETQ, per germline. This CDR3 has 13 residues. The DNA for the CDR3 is TGCGCCAGCAGCTTGGGTCGGAGGGTTGAGCAGTTCTTC. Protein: CASSLGRRVEQFF.

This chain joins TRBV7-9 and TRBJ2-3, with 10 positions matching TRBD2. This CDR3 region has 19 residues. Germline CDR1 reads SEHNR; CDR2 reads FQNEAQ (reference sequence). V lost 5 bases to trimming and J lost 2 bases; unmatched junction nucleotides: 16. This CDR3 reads CASSPPVLAGPWSTDTQYF. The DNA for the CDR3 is TGTGCCAGCAGCCCCCCGGTACTAGCGGGACCGTGGTCCACAGATACGCAGTATTTT.

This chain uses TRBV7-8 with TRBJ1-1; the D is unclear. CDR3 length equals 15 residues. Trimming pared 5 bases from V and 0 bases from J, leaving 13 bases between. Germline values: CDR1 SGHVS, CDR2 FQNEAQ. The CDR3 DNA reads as TGTGCCAGCAGCGTTTCCCCCATAGTGAACACTGAAGCTTTCTTT. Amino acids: CASSVSPIVNTEAFF.

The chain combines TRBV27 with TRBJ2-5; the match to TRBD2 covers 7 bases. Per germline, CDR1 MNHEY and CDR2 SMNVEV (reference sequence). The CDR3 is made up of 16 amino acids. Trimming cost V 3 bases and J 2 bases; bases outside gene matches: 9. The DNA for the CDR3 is TGTGCCAGCAGTTTTAGTGGGGAGGGCGAGCAAGAGACCCAGTACTTC. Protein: CASSFSGEGEQETQYF.

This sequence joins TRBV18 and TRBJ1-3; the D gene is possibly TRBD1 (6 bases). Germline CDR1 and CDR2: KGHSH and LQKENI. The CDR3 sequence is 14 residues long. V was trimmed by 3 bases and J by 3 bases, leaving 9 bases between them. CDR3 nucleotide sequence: TGTGCCAGCTCACCCGCGGACAGTGGAAACACCATATATTTT. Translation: CASSPADSGNTIYF.

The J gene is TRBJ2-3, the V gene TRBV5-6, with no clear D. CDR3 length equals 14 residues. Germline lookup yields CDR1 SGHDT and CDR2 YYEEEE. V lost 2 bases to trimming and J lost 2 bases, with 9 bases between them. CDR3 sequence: CASSFSEFTDTQYF. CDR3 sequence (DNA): TGTGCCAGCAGCTTTAGTGAGTTCACAGATACGCAGTATTTT.

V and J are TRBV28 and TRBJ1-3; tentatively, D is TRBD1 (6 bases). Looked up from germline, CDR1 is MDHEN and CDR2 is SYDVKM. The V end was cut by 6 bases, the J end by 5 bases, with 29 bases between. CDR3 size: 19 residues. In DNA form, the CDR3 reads TGTGCCAGCAGCCCGGGCCCCACAGGGCCGGTTTTGCTTCGAAACACCATATATTTT. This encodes CASSPGPTGPVLLRNTIYF.

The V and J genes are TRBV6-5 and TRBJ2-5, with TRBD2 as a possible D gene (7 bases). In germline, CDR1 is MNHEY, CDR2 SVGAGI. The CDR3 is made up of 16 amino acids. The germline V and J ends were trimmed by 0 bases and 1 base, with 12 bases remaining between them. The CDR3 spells CASSYSRGGGQETQYF. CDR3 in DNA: TGTGCCAGCAGTTACTCGCGGGGAGGGGGCCAAGAGACCCAGTACTTC.

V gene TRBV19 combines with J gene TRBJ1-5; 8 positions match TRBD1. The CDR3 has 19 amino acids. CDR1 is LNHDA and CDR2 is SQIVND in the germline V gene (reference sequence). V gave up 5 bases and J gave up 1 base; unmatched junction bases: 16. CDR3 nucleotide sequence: TGTGCCAGTAGTCGCCTTCTTGGACAGGGTACGGTCAGCAATCAGCCCCAGCATTTT. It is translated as CASSRLLGQGTVSNQPQHF.

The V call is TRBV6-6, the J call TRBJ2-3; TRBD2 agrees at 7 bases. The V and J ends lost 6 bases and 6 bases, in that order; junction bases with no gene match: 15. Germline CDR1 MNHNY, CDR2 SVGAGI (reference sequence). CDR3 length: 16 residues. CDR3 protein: CASSSLVGREEDTQYF. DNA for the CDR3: TGTGCCAGCAGCTCCTTGGTAGGGAGGGAGGAGGATACGCAGTATTTT.

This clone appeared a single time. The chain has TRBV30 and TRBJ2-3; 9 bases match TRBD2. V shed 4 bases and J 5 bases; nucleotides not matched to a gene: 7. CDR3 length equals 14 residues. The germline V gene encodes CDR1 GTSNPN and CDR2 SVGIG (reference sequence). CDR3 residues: CAWTSGRQLDTQYF. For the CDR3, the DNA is TGTGCCTGGACCAGCGGGAGGCAGTTAGATACGCAGTATTTT.

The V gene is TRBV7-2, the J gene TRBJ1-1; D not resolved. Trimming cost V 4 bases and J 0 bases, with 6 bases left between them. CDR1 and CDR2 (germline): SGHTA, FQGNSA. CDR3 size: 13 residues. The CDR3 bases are TGTGCCAGCAGCTCTCCTATGAACACTGAAGCTTTCTTT. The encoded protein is CASSSPMNTEAFF.

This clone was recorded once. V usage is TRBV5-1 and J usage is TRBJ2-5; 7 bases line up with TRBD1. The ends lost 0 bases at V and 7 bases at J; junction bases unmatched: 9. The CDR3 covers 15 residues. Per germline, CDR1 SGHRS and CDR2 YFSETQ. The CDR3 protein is CASSLAGQAKVTQYF. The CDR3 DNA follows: TGCGCCAGCAGCTTGGCAGGACAGGCAAAGGTGACCCAGTACTTC. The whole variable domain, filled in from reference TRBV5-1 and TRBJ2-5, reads KAGVTQTPRYLIKTRGQQVTLSCSPISGHRSVSWYQQTPGQGLQFLFEYFSETQRNKGNFPGRFSGRQFSNSRSEMNVSTLELGDSALYLCASSLAGQAKVTQYFGPGTRLLVL.

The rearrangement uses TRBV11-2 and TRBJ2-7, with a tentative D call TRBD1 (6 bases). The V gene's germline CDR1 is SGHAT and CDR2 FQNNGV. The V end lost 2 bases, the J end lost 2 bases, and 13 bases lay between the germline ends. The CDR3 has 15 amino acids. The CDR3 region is CASSLFGGSTYEQYF. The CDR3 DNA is TGTGCCAGCAGCTTATTTGGGGGCTCCACCTACGAGCAGTACTTC.

The CDR3 sequence is CASSVQDRLTDTQYF. The DNA of the CDR3 is TGTGCCAGCAGCGTACAGGACAGGCTCACAGATACGCAGTATTTT. This chain connects TRBV2 to TRBJ2-3; 7 bases line up with TRBD1. The CDR3 length is 15 residues. The V gene's germline CDR1 is SNHLY and CDR2 FYNNEI. The junction had 8 bases not matched to a gene; V was cut back by 6 bases and J by 2 bases.